This passage covers 17 T cell receptor beta chains from one sample sequenced in a study of blood T cells in healthy people across ages. A second PCR of roughly 7 to 11 cycles used a sample-barcoded 5' primer and a J-beta primer mix. TCRdb re-called the 5' RACE reads with MiXCR, one entry per CDR3 protein. The data contain 910,000 or so distinct CDR3 sequences, roughly 51% of them singletons. Sample: blood. The receptor set was obtained from a woman aged 55-75 years in good health.

The sample holds one count of this clonotype. V and J are TRBV20-1 and TRBJ2-7; D is perhaps TRBD1 (7 bases). The CDR3 spans 14 residues. V was clipped by 5 bases and J by 0 bases, with 14 bases between them. CDR1 DFQATT and CDR2 SNEGSKA come from the germline V gene (reference sequence). The CDR3 reads CSAPRDSSSYEQYF. The CDR3 DNA sequence: TGCAGTGCTCCGCGGGACAGCAGCTCCTACGAGCAGTACTTC.

The V call is TRBV7-9, the J call TRBJ2-4; D is unresolved. Germline V lookup: CDR1 SEHNR, CDR2 FQNEAQ (reference sequence). V lost 2 bases and J lost 11, with 13 bases in between. CDR3 size: 13 residues. CDR3 sequence: CASSLLRERVQYF. CDR3 DNA: TGTGCCAGCAGCTTACTGCGTGAAAGGGTTCAGTACTTC.

The chain recombines TRBV11-2 with TRBJ2-4, with 9 positions matching TRBD1. V trimming: 5 bases; J trimming: 6 bases; junction bases outside the gene matches: 5. This CDR3 has 14 residues. CDR1 is SGHAT, CDR2 FQNNGV, per germline. The CDR3 region has the DNA TGTGCCAGCAGCACCTGGGACAGGGCAAACATTCAGTACTTC. Residues: CASSTWDRANIQYF.

This clonotype was counted between two and nine times. V usage is TRBV6-6 and J usage is TRBJ2-5; tentative D call: TRBD2 (6 bases). CDR3 length equals 13 residues. Per germline, CDR1 MNHNY and CDR2 SVGAGI (reference sequence). Trimming shortened V by 6 bases and J by 11 bases, and 19 bases separated the two germline ends. CDR3 nucleotide sequence: TGTGCCAGCAGCCGCGGGGCCTACAATGAGCAGTACTTC. Encoded protein: CASSRGAYNEQYF.

The CDR3 DNA reads TGTGCCAGCAGTCGGCACAGGGTTGGGACTAATGAAAAACTGTTTTTT. It translates to CASSRHRVGTNEKLFF. J is TRBJ1-4 and V is TRBV28; D perhaps matches TRBD1 (6 bases). Trimming stripped 5 bases from V and 2 bases from J, with 15 bases between. The CDR3 totals 16 residues. The germline V gene has CDR1 MDHEN and CDR2 SYDVKM.

This clonotype was observed a handful of times. Here the CDR3 DNA reads TGTGCCAGCAGCTTAGTGGGGACCAATGAGCAGTTCTTC. The encoded protein is CASSLVGTNEQFF. This sequence joins TRBV7-2 and TRBJ2-1; D possibly uses TRBD1 or TRBD2 (5 bases each). V lost 1 base and J 6 bases, leaving 7 bases between the germline ends. The CDR3 has 13 amino acids. Germline assignment: CDR1 SGHTA and CDR2 FQGNSA.

The rearrangement uses TRBV20-1 and TRBJ1-5, with 7 bases that match TRBD1. The J segment lost 7 bases and the V segment lost 2 bases, leaving 8 bases of the junction unmatched. Germline CDR1 reads DFQATT; CDR2 reads SNEGSKA (reference sequence). The CDR3 loop spans 14 amino acids. CDR3: CSARQTGAKQPQHF. The CDR3 bases are TGCAGTGCTAGACAAACAGGGGCTAAACAGCCCCAGCATTTT.

The chain carries TRBV7-6 and TRBJ2-1; D may be TRBD2 (6 bases). With 2 bases removed from V and 8 bases from J, the gap between germline ends came to 16 bases. Germline values: CDR1 SGHVS, CDR2 FNYEAQ. This CDR3 region has 15 residues. CDR3 DNA: TGTGCCAGCAGCTTATATGCCGGGAGTGGGGATGAGCAGTTCTTC. Translated: CASSLYAGSGDEQFF.

The CDR3 protein is CASSPGFGAYEQYF. The CDR3 coding sequence is TGTGCCAGCAGCCCCGGGTTTGGGGCCTACGAGCAGTACTTC. This chain connects TRBV7-9 to TRBJ2-7; D remains ambiguous. CDR1 and CDR2 (germline): SEHNR, FQNEAQ (reference sequence). The CDR3 is 14 residues long. The germline V and J ends were trimmed by 5 bases and 2 bases, with 13 bases remaining between them.

The chain uses TRBV15 and TRBJ2-3; no firm D call. V was pared by 0 bases and J by 4 bases, with 14 bases between. There are 16 residues in the CDR3. Germline values: CDR1 LNHNV, CDR2 YYDKDF (reference sequence). The chain's CDR3 is CATSRDLARPPDTQYF. CDR3 DNA: TGTGCCACCAGCAGAGATTTGGCTCGCCCTCCAGATACGCAGTATTTT.

V usage is TRBV4-2 and J usage is TRBJ1-2, with 7 bases aligning to TRBD1. V lost 1 base to trimming and J lost 5 bases; unmatched junction nucleotides: 4. Germline CDR1 is LGHNA and CDR2 is YNFKEQ. The CDR3 covers 14 residues. DNA for the CDR3: TGTGCCAGCAGCCAAGGTCCAGGGGGGTATGGCTACACCTTC. It yields the protein CASSQGPGGYGYTF.

This clonotype has a handful of counts. The chain links TRBV11-2 to TRBJ2-3; TRBD2 matches at 8 bases. In germline, CDR1 is SGHAT, CDR2 FQNNGV. The length of the CDR3 is 15 residues. V shed 5 bases and J 5 bases; nucleotides not matched to a gene: 9. The CDR3 region is CASSPLTSVRDTQYF. The CDR3 DNA reads TGTGCCAGCAGCCCGCTGACTAGCGTACGAGATACGCAGTATTTT.

This clonotype appeared once. The V gene is TRBV30, the J gene TRBJ1-4, with TRBD1 matching 11 bases. Germline CDR1 GTSNPN, CDR2 SVGIG (reference sequence). With V trimmed by 2 bases and J by 7 bases, 3 bases remained unmatched. The CDR3 runs to 14 residues. In nucleotides, the CDR3 is TGTGCCTGGAGTCTGGGGACAGGGGGTGAAAAACTGTTTTTT. This translates into CAWSLGTGGEKLFF.

As regards this clonotype: The CDR3 end shows no conserved phenylalanine or tryptophan, and so a read error is likely. This chain uses TRBV10-3 with TRBJ2-7, with D tentatively TRBD2 (5 bases). The CDR3 contains 15 residues. V was pared by 6 bases and J by 6 bases, with 21 bases between. CDR1 ENHRY and CDR2 SYGVKD come from the germline V gene. This chain's CDR3 is CAISPWEAAVVEQYL. CDR3 sequence (DNA): TGTGCCATCAGCCCCTGGGAAGCGGCGGTAGTCGAGCAGTACTTA.

DNA of the CDR3: TGTGCCAGCAGTTCCCTCGGCGGGAGTCCAGCCAAAAACATTCAGTACTTC. Translated, it gives CASSSLGGSPAKNIQYF. The chain joins TRBV28 to TRBJ2-4; 7 bases are shared with TRBD2. There are 17 residues in the CDR3. The ends lost 4 bases at V and 0 bases at J; junction bases unmatched: 9. Germline values: CDR1 MDHEN, CDR2 SYDVKM.

This clonotype has only a few counts. This chain connects TRBV15 to TRBJ2-7, with D hard to call. In germline, CDR1 is LNHNV, CDR2 YYDKDF (reference sequence). V lost 1 base and J lost 2, with 6 bases in between. The CDR3 totals 13 residues. DNA of the CDR3: TGTGCCACCAGCAGAGTGGCAGCCTACGAGCAGTACTTC. This encodes CATSRVAAYEQYF.

This sequence joins TRBV28 and TRBJ2-2; D ambiguous. The CDR3 is 11 amino acids. Germline values: CDR1 MDHEN, CDR2 SYDVKM. V lost 7 bases and J lost 10, with 10 bases in between. In nucleotides, the CDR3 is TGTGCCAGCATGTCCATCGCGGAGCTGTTTTTT. It yields the protein CASMSIAELFF.